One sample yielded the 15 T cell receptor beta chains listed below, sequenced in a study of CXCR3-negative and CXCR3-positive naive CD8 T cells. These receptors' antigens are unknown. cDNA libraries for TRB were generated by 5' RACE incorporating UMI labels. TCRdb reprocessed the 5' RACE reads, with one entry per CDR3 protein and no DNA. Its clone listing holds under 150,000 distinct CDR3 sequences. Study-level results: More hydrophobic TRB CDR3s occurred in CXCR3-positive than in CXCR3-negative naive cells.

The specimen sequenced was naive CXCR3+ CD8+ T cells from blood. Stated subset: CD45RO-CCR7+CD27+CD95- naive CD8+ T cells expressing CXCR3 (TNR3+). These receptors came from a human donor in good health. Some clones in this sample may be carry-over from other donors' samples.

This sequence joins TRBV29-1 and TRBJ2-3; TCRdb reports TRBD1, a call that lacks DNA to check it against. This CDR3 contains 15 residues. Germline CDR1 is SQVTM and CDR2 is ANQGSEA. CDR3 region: CSVEGGRLSTDTQYF.

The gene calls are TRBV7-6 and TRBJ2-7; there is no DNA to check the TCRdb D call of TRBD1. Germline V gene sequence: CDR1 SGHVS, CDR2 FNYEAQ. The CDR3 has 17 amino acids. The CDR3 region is CASSLGTGGSGVGEQYF.

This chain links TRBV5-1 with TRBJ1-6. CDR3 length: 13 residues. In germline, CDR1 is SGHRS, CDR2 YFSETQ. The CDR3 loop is CASSLDPGSPLHF. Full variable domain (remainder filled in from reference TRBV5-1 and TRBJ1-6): KAGVTQTPRYLIKTRGQQVTLSCSPISGHRSVSWYQQTPGQGLQFLFEYFSETQRNKGNFPGRFSGRQFSNSRSEMNVSTLELGDSALYLCASSLDPGSPLHFGNGTRLTVT.

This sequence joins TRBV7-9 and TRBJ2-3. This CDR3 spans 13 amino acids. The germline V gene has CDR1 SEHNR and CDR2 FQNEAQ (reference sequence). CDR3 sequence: CASSTQLEDTQYF.

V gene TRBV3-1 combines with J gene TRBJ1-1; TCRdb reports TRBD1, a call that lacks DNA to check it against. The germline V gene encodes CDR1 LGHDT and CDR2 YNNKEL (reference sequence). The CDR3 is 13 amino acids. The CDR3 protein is CASSQAGDTEAFF.

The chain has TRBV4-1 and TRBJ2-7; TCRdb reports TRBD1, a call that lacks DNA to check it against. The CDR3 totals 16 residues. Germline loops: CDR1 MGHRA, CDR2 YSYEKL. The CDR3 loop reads CASSQELSGVSYEQYF.

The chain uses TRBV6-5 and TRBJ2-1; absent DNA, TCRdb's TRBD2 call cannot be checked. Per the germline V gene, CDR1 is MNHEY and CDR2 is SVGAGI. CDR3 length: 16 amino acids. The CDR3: CASSPRPGGAYNEQFF.

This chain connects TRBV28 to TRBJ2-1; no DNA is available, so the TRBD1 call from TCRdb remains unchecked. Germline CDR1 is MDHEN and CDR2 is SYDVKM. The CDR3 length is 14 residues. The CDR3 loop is CASSLSGEYNEQFF.

The CDR3 loop reads CASSQDGYGTGTEAFF. The chain links TRBV4-3 to TRBJ1-1; TCRdb outputs TRBD1, but without DNA this stays unchecked. Germline V CDR1 and CDR2: LGHNA, YSLEER. This CDR3 has 16 amino acids.

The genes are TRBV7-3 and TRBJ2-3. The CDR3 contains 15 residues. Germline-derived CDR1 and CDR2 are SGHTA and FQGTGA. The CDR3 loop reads CASSLTTASTDTQYF. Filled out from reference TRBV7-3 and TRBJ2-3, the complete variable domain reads GAGVSQTPSNKVTEKGKYVELRCDPISGHTALYWYRQSLGQGPEFLIYFQGTGAADDSGLPNDRFFAVRPEGSVSTLKIQRTERGDSAVYLCASSLTTASTDTQYFGPGTRLTVL.

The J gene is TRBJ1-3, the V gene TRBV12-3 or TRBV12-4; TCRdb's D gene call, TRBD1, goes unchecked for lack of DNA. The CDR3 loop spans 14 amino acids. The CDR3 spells CASNSGLAGNTIYF.

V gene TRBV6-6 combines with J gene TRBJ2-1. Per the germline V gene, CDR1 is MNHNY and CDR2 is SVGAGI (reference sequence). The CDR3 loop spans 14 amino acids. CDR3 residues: CASSYGGPYNEQFF.

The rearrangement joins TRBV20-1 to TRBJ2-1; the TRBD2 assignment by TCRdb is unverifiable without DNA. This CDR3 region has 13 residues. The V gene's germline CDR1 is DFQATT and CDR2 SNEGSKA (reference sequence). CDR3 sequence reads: CSALEREYNEQFF.

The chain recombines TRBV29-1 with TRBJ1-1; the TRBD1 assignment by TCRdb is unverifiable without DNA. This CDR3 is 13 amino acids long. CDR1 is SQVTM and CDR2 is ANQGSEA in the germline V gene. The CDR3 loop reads CSVLDRESTEAFF.

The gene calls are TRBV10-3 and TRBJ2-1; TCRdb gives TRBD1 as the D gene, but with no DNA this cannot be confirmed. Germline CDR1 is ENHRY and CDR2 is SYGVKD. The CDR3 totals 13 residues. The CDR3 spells CAIGGTGPNEQFF.